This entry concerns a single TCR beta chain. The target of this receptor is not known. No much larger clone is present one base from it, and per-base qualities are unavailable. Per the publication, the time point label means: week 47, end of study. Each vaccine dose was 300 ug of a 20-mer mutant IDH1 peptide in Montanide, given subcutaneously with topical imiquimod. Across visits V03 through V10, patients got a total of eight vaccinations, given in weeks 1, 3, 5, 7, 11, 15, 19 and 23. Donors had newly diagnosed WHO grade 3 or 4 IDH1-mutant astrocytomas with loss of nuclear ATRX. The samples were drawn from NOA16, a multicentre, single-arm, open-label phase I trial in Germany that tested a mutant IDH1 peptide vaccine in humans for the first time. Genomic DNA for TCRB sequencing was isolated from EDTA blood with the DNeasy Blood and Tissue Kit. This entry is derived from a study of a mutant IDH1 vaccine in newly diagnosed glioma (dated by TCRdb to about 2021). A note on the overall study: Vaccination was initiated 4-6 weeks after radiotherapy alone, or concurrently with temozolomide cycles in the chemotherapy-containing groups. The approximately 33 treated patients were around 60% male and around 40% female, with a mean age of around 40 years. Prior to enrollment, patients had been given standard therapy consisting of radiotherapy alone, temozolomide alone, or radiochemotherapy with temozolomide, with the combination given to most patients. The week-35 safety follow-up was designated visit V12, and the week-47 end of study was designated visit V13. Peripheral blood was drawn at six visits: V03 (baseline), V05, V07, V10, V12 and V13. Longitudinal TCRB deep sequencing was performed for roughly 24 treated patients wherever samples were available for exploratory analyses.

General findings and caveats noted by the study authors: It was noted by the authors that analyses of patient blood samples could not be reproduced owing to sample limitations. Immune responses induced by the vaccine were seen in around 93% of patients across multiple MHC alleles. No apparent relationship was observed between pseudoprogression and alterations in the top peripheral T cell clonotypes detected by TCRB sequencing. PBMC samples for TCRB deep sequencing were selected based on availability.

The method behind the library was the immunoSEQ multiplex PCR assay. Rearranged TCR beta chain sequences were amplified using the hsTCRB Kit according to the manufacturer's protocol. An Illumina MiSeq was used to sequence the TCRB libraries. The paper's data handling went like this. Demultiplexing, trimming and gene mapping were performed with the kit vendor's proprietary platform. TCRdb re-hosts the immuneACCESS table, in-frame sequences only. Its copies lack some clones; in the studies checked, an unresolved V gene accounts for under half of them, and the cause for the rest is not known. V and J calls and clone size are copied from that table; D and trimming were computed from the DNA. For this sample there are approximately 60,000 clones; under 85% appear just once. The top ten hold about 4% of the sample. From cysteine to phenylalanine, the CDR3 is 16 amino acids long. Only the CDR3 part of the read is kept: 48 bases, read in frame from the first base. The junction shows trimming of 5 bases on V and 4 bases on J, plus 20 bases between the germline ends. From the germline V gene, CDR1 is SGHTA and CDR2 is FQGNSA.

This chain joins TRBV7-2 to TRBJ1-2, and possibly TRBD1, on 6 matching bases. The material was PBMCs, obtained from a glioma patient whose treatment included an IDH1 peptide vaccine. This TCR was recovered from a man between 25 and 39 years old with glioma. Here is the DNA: TGTGCCAGCAGCCCCCACGGGAGGGGGTCGGGCTATGGCTACACCTTC. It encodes CASSPHGRGSGYGYTF.